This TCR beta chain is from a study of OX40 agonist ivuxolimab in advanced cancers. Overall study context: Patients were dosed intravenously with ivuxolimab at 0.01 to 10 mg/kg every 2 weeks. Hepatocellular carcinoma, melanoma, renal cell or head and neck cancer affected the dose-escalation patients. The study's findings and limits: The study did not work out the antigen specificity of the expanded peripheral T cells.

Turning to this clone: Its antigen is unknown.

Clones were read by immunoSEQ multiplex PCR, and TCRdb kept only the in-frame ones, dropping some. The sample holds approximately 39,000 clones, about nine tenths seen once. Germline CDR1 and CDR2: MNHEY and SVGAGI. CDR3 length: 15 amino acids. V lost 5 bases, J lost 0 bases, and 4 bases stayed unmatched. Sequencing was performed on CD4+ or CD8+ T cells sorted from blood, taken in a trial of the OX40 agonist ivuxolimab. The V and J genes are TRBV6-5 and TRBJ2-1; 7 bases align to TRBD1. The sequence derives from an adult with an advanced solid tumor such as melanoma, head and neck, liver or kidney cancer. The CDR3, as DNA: TGTGCCAGCAGTGACTGGGACAGCTCCTACAATGAGCAGTTCTTC. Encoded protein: CASSDWDSSYNEQFF.